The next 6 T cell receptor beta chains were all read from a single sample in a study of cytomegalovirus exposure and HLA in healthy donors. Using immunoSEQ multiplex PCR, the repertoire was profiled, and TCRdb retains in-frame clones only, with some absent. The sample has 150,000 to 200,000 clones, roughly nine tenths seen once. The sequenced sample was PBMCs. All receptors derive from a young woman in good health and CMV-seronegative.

CDR3 loop: CASTEGPRETQYF. As DNA, the CDR3 is TGTGCCAGCACCGAGGGCCCGCGAGAGACCCAGTACTTC. The rearrangement joins TRBV2 to TRBJ2-5; maybe TRBD2 (5 bases). The CDR3 is 13 residues long. V lost 7 bases to trimming and J lost 4 bases, with 13 bases between them. Germline CDR1 is SNHLY and CDR2 is FYNNEI.

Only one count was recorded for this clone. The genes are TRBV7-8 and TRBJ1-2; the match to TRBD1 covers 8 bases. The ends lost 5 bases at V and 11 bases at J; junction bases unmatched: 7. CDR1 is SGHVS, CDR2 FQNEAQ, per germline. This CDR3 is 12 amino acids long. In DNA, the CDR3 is TGTGCCAGCAGCCCGGACAGGGCTAGATACACCTTC. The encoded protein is CASSPDRARYTF.

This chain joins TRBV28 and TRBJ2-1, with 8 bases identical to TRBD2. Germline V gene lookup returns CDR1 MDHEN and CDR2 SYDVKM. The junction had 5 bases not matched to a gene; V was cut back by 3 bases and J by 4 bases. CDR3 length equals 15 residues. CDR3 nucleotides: TGTGCCAGCAGTTTCCTCGGGGGGGCATACAATGAGCAGTTCTTC. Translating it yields CASSFLGGAYNEQFF.

CDR3 sequence (DNA): TGTGCCAGCAGTTTACCTCTCTGGCCGCGGGCTGGGGCCAACGTCCTGACTTTC. Protein sequence: CASSLPLWPRAGANVLTF. This chain connects TRBV28 to TRBJ2-6, with a weak D call TRBD2 (5 bases). Germline lookup yields CDR1 MDHEN and CDR2 SYDVKM. Trimming stripped 2 bases from V and 2 bases from J, with 16 bases between. The CDR3 runs 18 residues.

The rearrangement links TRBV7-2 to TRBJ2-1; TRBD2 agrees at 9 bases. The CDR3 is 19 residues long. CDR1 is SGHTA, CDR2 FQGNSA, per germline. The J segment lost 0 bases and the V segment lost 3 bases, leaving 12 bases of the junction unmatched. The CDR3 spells CASSFDLSGRYNSYNEQFF. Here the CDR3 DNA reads TGTGCCAGCAGCTTTGATCTTAGCGGGAGATATAACTCCTACAATGAGCAGTTCTTC.

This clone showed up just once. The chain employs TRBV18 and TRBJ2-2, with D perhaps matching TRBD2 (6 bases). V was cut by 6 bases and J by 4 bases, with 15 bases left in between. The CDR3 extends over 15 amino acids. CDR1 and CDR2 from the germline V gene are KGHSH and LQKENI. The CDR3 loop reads CASSPRESPTGELFF. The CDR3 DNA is TGTGCCAGCTCCCCGCGGGAATCCCCCACCGGGGAGCTGTTTTTT.